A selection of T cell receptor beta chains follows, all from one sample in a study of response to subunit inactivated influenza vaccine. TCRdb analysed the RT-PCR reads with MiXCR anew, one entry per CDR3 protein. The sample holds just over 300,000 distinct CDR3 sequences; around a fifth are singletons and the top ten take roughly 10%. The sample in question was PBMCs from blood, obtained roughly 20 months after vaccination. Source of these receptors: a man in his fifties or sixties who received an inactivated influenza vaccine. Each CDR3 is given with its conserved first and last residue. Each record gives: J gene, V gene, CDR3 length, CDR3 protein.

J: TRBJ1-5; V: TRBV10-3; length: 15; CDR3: CAISDPKNGDQPQHF
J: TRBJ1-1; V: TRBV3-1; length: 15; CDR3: CASSQGLGSSTEAFF
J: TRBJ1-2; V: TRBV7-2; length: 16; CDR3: CASSLGGQGSSYGYTF
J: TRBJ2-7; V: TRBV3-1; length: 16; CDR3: CASSHRADRATYEQYF
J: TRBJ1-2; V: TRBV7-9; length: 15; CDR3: CASSLRDSWGYGYTF
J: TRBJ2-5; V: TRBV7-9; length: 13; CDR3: CASSPGTEETQYF
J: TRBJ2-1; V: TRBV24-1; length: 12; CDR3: CATSDYLNEQFF
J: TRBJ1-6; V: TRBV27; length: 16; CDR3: CASSQSLALYNSPLHF
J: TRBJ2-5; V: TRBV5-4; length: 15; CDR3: CASSFTGSTQETQYF
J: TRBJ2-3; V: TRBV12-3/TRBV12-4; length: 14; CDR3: CASSLQGITDTQYF
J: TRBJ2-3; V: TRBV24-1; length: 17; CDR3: CATSDRSWTGHPDTQYF
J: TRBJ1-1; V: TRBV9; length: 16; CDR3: CASSVVPIQENTEAFF
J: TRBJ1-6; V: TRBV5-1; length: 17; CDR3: CASSFTALGQGNSPLHF
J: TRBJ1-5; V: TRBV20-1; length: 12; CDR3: CSALDGLVPQHF
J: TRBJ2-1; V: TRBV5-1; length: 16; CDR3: CASSLASGYSYNEQFF
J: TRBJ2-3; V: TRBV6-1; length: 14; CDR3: CASRREGNTDTQYF
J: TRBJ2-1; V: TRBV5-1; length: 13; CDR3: CASSLWASNEQFF
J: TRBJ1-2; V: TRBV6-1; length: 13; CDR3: CASSLDQIYGYTF
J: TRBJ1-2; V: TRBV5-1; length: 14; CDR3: CASSLGEFNYGYTF
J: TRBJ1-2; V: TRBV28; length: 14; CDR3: CASSSRTANYGYTF
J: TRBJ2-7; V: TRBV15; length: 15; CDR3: CATSRGRGGGGEQYF
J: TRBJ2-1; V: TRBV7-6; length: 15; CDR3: CASSKDSGVYNEQFF
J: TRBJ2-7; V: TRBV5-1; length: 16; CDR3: CASSLVTGVGSYEQYF
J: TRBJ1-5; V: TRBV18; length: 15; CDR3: CASSPPNREGQPQHF
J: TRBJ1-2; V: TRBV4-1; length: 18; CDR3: CASSQEGHGRSPNYGYTF
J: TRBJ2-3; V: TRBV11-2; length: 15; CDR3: CASSDPGLITDTQYF
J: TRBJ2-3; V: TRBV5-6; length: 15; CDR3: CASSLPRRVTDTQYF
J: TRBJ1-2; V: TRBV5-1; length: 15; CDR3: CASSLLGGQEDGYTF
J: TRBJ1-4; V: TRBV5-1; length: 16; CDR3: CASSPGAGGASEKLFF
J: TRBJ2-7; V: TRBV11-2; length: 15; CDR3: CASSSIRGRFYEQYF
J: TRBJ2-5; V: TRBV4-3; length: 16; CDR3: CASSQDLQGVLETQYF
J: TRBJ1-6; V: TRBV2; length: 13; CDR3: CASSRTGGSPLHF
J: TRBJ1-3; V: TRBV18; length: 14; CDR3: CASSPRDSGNTIYF
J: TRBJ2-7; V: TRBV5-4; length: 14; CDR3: CASSLQTTVYEQYF
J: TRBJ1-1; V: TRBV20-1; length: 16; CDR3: CSALRDRRISNTEAFF
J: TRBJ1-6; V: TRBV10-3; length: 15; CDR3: CAISESTGNHSPLHF
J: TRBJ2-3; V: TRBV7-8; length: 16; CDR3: CASSSQSGSSTFRVTF
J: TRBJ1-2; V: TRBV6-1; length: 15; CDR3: CAAFSGTRVPYGYTF
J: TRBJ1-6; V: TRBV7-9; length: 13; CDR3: CASSLADNSPLHF
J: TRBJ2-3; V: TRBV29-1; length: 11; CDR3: CSVEGTDTQYF
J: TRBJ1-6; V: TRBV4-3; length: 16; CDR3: CASSQVPLPGNSPLHF
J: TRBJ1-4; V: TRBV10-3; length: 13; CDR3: CAIGPGIEEKLFF
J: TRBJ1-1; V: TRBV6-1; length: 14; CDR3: CASSPGAWGAEAFF
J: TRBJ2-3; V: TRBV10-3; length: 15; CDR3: CAISYQQGLTDTQYF
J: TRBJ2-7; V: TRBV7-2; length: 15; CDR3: CASSLEGHAFYEQYF
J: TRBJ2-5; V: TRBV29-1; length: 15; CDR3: CSVALSRGALETQYF
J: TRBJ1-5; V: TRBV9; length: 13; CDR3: CASSVGDGEPQHF
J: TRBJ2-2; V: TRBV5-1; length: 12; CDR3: CASSPDLGELFF
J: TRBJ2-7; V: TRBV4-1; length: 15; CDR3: CASSQAGTGTYEQYF
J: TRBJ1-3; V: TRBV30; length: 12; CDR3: CAWSVAKNTIYF
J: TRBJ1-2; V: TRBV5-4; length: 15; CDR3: CASGDRGLDNYGYTF
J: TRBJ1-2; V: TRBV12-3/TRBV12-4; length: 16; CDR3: CASSWAGDRLLRGYTF
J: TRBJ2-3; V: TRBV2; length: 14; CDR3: CASSEQASLDTQYF
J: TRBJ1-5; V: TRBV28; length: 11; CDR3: CASRSNQPQHF